This T cell receptor (beta chain) was recorded in a study of shared clonotypes between healthy human individuals. The study's findings and limits: The expectation was that sequencing depth would affect clonotype sharing among donors. Among the subsets, naive ones generally showed larger estimated richness than memory ones. Shared across a few donors were roughly 5% of the naive CD4 clonotypes. A small donor pool kept down the genetic and exposure-history diversity that was represented.

Of note for this clone: What it binds is not known. Other DNA sequences in this sample translate to the same CDR3.

The repertoire was sequenced with immunoSEQ multiplex PCR; TCRdb's copy has only in-frame clones and lacks some. The top ten clones hold 34% of a sample with 550,000 to 800,000 clones, about 90% of them seen once. Source material: memory CD8+ T cells from PBMCs. As to subset: CD45RO+ cells pooled with CCR7-negative TemRA cells. The clonotype comes from a man aged 18 to 29 in good health. Some clones in this sample may be carry-over from other donors' samples.

Here the CDR3 reads CASSFGGTTGELFF. As DNA, the CDR3 is TGTGCCAGCAGTTTTGGGGGTACAACCGGGGAGCTGTTTTTT. The chain is built from TRBV27 and TRBJ2-2, with D perhaps assigned TRBD1 or TRBD2 (5 bases each). V was trimmed by 3 bases and J by 5 bases, leaving 10 bases between them. The germline V gene has CDR1 MNHEY and CDR2 SMNVEV (reference sequence). The CDR3 extends over 14 amino acids.